This TCR beta chain was recorded in a study of T cells in women clearing cervical HPV infection. Study in general: Controls gave blood once infection was undetectable; cases at lesion identification.

Each participant carried one incident cervical HPV16 infection only. Study-level points and caveats: Combining TCR richness with V gene abundances gave around 0.83 AUC. Repertoire richness, not evenness, was significantly elevated in CIN3+ cases versus controls.

CDR1 WNHNN and CDR2 SYGVQD come from the germline V gene (reference sequence). The CDR3 is 17 amino acids. Repertoires were generated with immunoSEQ multiplex PCR, while TCRdb's copy carries only in-frame clones and drops some. The sample includes about 16,000 clones. Note on this clone: As yet, its antigen is unknown. The read falls 3 residues short of the CDR3 end, and the missing part is taken from the germline J gene.

V gene TRBV10-1 combines with J gene TRBJ2-2, with 9 bases aligning to TRBD1. Sequencing input: blood buffy coat. The TCR originated in a woman between 18 and 75 years old with a cervical HPV16 infection that either progressed to CIN3+ or cleared (not recorded which). The sequenced part of the CDR3 DNA is TGCGCCAGCAGTGAGATTACAGGGGGCGTACGAAATTCACCG. Its protein product is CASSEITGGVRNSP. The whole CDR3 sequence is CASSEITGGVRNSPLFF.